This TCR beta chain derives from a study of cytomegalovirus exposure and HLA in healthy donors. Study details: A preliminary data release comprised around 90 million unique TCRs obtained from HLA-typed donors.

Trimming shortened V by 2 bases and J by 3 bases, and 8 bases separated the two germline ends. Germline V gene lookup returns CDR1 SGHRS and CDR2 YFSETQ. This CDR3 comprises 13 residues. The PCR made use of 60 Vbeta and 13 Jbeta primers. Method: immunoSEQ multiplex PCR; TCRdb's copy keeps in-frame clones and lacks some. This sample carries 150,000 to 200,000 clones, roughly 68% of them seen once, and the ten largest clones take around 9.3%. This clone has just one count. This chain links TRBV5-1 with TRBJ1-1; D ambiguous. The TCR originated in a man aged 25 to 45 in good health and CMV-seropositive. The sequenced sample consisted of PBMCs. CDR3 sequence reads: CASSFQEDTEAFF. The CDR3 nucleotides read TGCGCCAGCAGCTTCCAGGAGGACACTGAAGCTTTCTTT.